This T cell receptor beta chain was sequenced for a study of naive and memory T cell subsets. Overall study findings and caveats: Over 85% of naive TCR sequences appeared only once after error correction, unlike memory subsets. Naive repertoires, especially CD8, held a few larger clonotypes, possibly memory cells re-expressing CD45RA.

Remarks on this clonotype: Its matching antigen is unknown.

The CDR3 covers 13 residues. Germline CDR1 reads KGHSH; CDR2 reads LQKENI. V was trimmed by 8 bases and J by 1 base, leaving 11 bases between them. Both TRBC1 and TRBC2 were covered by a beta constant-region primer of two equimolar oligonucleotides. Ligation attached a single-stranded oligonucleotide with a 12-nucleotide UMI and the SP2 primer to the cDNA 3' end. Ligated cDNA was amplified by four rounds of PCR with nested alpha and beta constant-region primers and SP2. TCRdb re-called the UMI-ligation and nested PCR reads through MiXCR, storing one row per CDR3 protein. The sample has some 150,000 distinct CDR3 sequences, around 15% seen once.

This clonotype was obtained from a human donor in good health. Input material: naive CD4+ T cells from blood. The chain uses TRBV18 and TRBJ1-1; D remains unclear. The CDR3, as DNA: TGTGCCAGCCAACCGGCCTCGAACACTGAAGCTTTCTTT. Translating it yields CASQPASNTEAFF.